This T cell receptor beta chain was identified in a study of blood T cell repertoires in COVID-19. About the study: T cells, B-cell-depleted T cells, or PBMCs provided the cDNA or gDNA that served as material.

This study enrolled people aged 18 to 89 from roughly 24 US geographic areas. Recovery meant two consecutive negative NP/OP PCR tests, professional clearance, or resolved symptoms. Data came from immunoSEQ multiplex PCR; TCRdb stores just in-frame clones and leaves some out. This sample carries about 200,000 clones, roughly nine tenths of them seen once, and the ten largest clones take roughly 8.8%. With V trimmed by 10 bases and J by 4 bases, 10 bases remained unmatched. Germline V gene lookup returns CDR1 ENHRY and CDR2 SYGVKD. This CDR3 is 13 amino acids long. Source material: PBMCs or T cells enriched from blood (not recorded which). The J gene is TRBJ2-7, the V gene TRBV10-3; 7 nucleotides match TRBD2. This clonotype was obtained from a woman between 18 and 29 years old who had recovered from COVID-19. Here the CDR3 DNA reads TGTGCCACCCAAGGTGTGCGGGGGTACGAGCAGTACTTC. Translation gives CATQGVRGYEQYF.